This TCR beta chain was profiled in a study of HIV-infected patients and healthy controls. Overall study findings and caveats: Eight alpha and eight beta V genes differed significantly in mean usage between HIV-infected patients and controls.

This clonotype showed up many times. Its antigen remains unidentified. Approximately 510 ng RNA was reverse transcribed with alpha and beta constant-region primers. Each of the alpha and beta chains got its own library through chain-specific third strand synthesis with indices. All rearrangements within a chain used one primer pair; cDNA molecules carried barcodes. Via MiXCR, TCRdb re-called the 5' RACE reads, giving one row per CDR3 protein. The data show 12,000 or so distinct CDR3 sequences, roughly 5% seen once. The repertoire came from unfractionated whole blood and reflected all unsorted peripheral T cells. In germline, CDR1 is MNHEY, CDR2 SVGEGT. CDR3 length equals 15 residues. Trimming took off 5 bases at V and 4 bases at J, with 17 bases between the two ends.

The TCR originated in an adult in good health. This chain links TRBV6-2 or TRBV6-3 with TRBJ1-1; perhaps TRBD1 as D (6 bases). Sequenced: blood. The CDR3 sequence is CASSRPPGAGTEAFF. The CDR3 nucleotides are TGTGCCAGCAGTCGCCCCCCGGGGGCTGGCACTGAAGCTTTCTTT.